The entry that follows covers one T cell receptor (beta chain) sequence. Its antigen is undetermined. TCRdb independently ran MiXCR on the reads; one entry per CDR3 protein. The profile shows 69,000 or so distinct CDR3 sequences, more than 25% of them singletons. V lost 5 bases and J lost 6; bases outside the gene matches: 3. The CDR3 totals 13 residues. Germline CDR1 and CDR2: MNHNY and SVGAGI (reference sequence). These data originate in a study of T cell repertoires in cytomegalovirus infection. Study-level background: In public TCR beta signatures, there were indications of both CMV infection and matching HLA type. General study results and limits: Accumulated public TCR beta family frequency recognized individuals carrying CMV together with the relevant HLA. Ex vivo responses were dominated by HLA-C-restricted CMV-specific TCR beta clonotypes.

This rearrangement joins TRBV6-6 to TRBJ1-5; TRBD1 matches 8 bases. Sequences were derived from CD8+ T cells from cultured PBMCs, sampled from culture after CMV antigen stimulation. The clonotype comes from a human donor in good health (CMV status not recorded). Some clones in this sample may be carry-over from other donors' samples. The CDR3 nucleotides are TGTGCCAGCAGTCCGGACAGGGCTCAGCCCCAGCATTTT. The encoded protein is CASSPDRAQPQHF.